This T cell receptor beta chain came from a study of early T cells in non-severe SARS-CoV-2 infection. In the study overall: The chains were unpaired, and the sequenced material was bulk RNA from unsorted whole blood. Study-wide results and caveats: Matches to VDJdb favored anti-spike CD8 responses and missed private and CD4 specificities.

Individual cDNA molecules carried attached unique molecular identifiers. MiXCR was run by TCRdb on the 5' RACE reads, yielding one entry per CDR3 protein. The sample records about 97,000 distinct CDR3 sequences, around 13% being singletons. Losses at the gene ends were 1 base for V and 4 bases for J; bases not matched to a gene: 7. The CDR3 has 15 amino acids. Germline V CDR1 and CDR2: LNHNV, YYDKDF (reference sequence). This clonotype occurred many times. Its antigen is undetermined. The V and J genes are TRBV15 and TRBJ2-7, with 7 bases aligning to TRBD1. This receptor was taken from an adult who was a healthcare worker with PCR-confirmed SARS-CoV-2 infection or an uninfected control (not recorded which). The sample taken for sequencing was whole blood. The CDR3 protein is CATSRVDRATYEQYF. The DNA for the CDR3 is TGTGCCACCAGCAGAGTTGACAGGGCTACATACGAGCAGTACTTC.